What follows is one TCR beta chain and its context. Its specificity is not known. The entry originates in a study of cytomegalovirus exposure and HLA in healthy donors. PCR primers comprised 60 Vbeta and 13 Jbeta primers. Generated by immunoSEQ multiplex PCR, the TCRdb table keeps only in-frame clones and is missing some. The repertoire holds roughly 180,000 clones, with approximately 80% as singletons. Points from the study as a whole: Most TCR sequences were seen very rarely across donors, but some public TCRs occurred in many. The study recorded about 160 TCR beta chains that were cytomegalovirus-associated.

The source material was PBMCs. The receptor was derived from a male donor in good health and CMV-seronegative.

CDR3 nucleotides: TGTGCCAGCAGCTTAGGCAGGGTGGCTCAGCCCCAGCATTTT. Residues: CASSLGRVAQPQHF. The genes are TRBV7-2 and TRBJ1-5, with D possibly being TRBD1 (5 bases). This CDR3 is built from 14 residues. CDR1 is SGHTA and CDR2 is FQGNSA in the germline V gene. Trimming pared 1 base from V and 6 bases from J, leaving 10 bases between.